These 23 T cell receptor beta chains originate from one sample sequenced in a study of vaccination and CD4 T cells after COVID-19. The study sequenced cultured CD4+ T cell DNA using the Oncomine TCR Beta short-read assay. MiXCR, applied by TCRdb to the PCR reads, yields one record per CDR3 protein. The sample holds roughly 14,000 distinct CDR3 sequences, roughly a third seen once. What these receptors recognize is not known. The treatment here: approximately 9-day PBMC culture with coronavirus spike peptide pools or control peptides (ViraFEST assay). Sequencing was carried out using cultured CD4+ T cells from blood. All receptors derive from a human donor with COVID-19.

The chain is built from TRBV2 and TRBJ1-2; 7 bases match TRBD1. Germline trimming cut 6 bases from V and 8 bases from J; bases unmatched to any gene: 15. Germline V gene lookup returns CDR1 SNHLY and CDR2 FYNNEI. The CDR3 is 15 amino acids. The CDR3 region has the DNA TGTGCCAGCAGAGAGAGTACAGGGGTAGTTGGCGGCTACACCTTC. This gives the protein CASRESTGVVGGYTF.

A few counts support this clonotype. The V and J genes are TRBV15 and TRBJ1-4; no clear D. Germline loops: CDR1 LNHNV, CDR2 YYDKDF (reference sequence). The germline V and J ends were trimmed by 3 bases and 8 bases, with 19 bases remaining between them. The CDR3 consists of 16 residues. The CDR3 sequence is CATSSGETKGPEKLFF. The CDR3 DNA follows: TGTGCCACCAGCAGCGGGGAGACAAAAGGGCCCGAAAAACTGTTTTTT.

This rearrangement joins TRBV14 to TRBJ2-5; D is unresolved. CDR3 length: 16 residues. Trimming stripped 1 base from V and 3 bases from J, with 15 bases between. The germline gives CDR1 SGHDN, CDR2 FVKESK. CDR3 in DNA: TGTGCCAGCAGCCAAGGGGTTCAGCCGGTGAAAGAGACCCAGTACTTC. Its protein is CASSQGVQPVKETQYF.

Comments on this clonotype: The conserved phenylalanine or tryptophan is not found at the CDR3 terminus, so this likely reflects a read error. The J gene is TRBJ1-5, the V gene TRBV6-1; the D gene is possibly TRBD1 (6 bases). This CDR3 contains 13 residues. Germline lookup yields CDR1 MNHNS and CDR2 SASEGT. The germline V and J ends were trimmed by 7 bases and 5 bases, with 12 bases remaining between them. CDR3 residues: CASTSGGYQPQHL. The CDR3 DNA follows: TGTGCCAGCACCTCCGGGGGCTATCAGCCCCAGCATCTT.

In this sample, this clonotype turned up a few times. The rearrangement uses TRBV7-3 and TRBJ2-2; no reliable D call. Germline CDR1 is SGHTA and CDR2 is FQGTGA. This CDR3 region has 13 residues. Trimming shortened V by 3 bases and J by 7 bases, and 9 bases separated the two germline ends. CDR3 in amino acids: CASSLVRSGELFF. The CDR3 DNA sequence: TGTGCCAGCAGCTTGGTTAGGAGCGGGGAGCTGTTTTTT.

This clonotype is classed as medium-sized. The V call is TRBV21-1, the J call TRBJ1-2; TRBD1, the D gene given by the table, was not confirmed from the DNA. TRBV21-1 is deemed a pseudogene. There are 14 residues in the CDR3. In DNA form, the CDR3 reads TGTGCCAGGGTCCCGGGACAGGGGTGCCATGGCTACACCTTC. This translates into CARVPGQGCHGYTF.

In its sample, this clonotype was seen a few times. This chain connects TRBV6-1 to TRBJ1-2; a weak D match, TRBD1 (5 bases). From germline, CDR1 is MNHNS and CDR2 SASEGT. CDR3 length: 13 residues. Trimming pared 8 bases from V and 7 bases from J, leaving 17 bases between. The CDR3 bases are TGTGCCAGCTATGGATCCCGCGGGGGTGGCTACACCTTC. Its protein is CASYGSRGGGYTF.

The J gene is TRBJ2-7, the V gene TRBV6-1; 10 nucleotides match TRBD1. V shed 5 bases and J 4 bases; nucleotides not matched to a gene: 8. This CDR3 comprises 15 residues. Germline assignment: CDR1 MNHNS and CDR2 SASEGT. DNA for the CDR3: TGTGCCAGCAGTCGAAGCGGGACAGGGGCTTACGAGCAGTACTTC. It codes for CASSRSGTGAYEQYF.

The CDR3 is CASSIRGSRQYF. As DNA, the CDR3 is TGTGCCAGCAGCATCAGGGGATCGAGGCAGTACTTC. V gene TRBV7-2 combines with J gene TRBJ2-7, with D possibly matching TRBD1 (6 bases). This CDR3 has 12 amino acids. With 5 bases removed from V and 9 bases from J, the gap between germline ends came to 14 bases. Germline V gives CDR1 SGHTA, CDR2 FQGNSA. The full variable domain, its missing parts supplied by reference TRBV7-2 and TRBJ2-7, is GAGVSQSPSNKVTEKGKDVELRCDPISGHTALYWYRQSLGQGLEFLIYFQGNSAPDKSGLPSDRFSAERTGGSVSTLTIQRTQQEDSAVYLCASSIRGSRQYFGPGTRLTVT.

This chain uses TRBV28 with TRBJ1-2; maybe TRBD1 (6 bases). Germline V lookup: CDR1 MDHEN, CDR2 SYDVKM. V lost 2 bases and J 2 bases, leaving 9 bases between the germline ends. The CDR3 has 14 amino acids. As DNA, the CDR3 is TGTGCCAGCAGTTTACATACAGGGAACTATGGCTACACCTTC. It codes for CASSLHTGNYGYTF.

A few counts support this clonotype. This rearrangement joins TRBV7-6 to TRBJ2-7, with 10 nucleotides matching TRBD1. The length of the CDR3 is 15 residues. The germline gives CDR1 SGHVS, CDR2 FNYEAQ. Germline trimming cut 7 bases from V and 4 bases from J; bases unmatched to any gene: 10. The CDR3 reads CASNQGDRGTYEQYF. The CDR3 DNA reads as TGTGCCAGCAACCAGGGGGACAGGGGTACTTACGAGCAGTACTTC.

This clonotype was detected a few times. V and J are TRBV30 and TRBJ1-3; D gene ambiguous. CDR3 length equals 14 residues. Germline V gene data show CDR1 as GTSNPN and CDR2 as SVGIG (reference sequence). The V and J ends lost 0 bases and 0 bases respectively, with 6 bases between them. CDR3 coding DNA: TGTGCCTGGAGTGTAAGCTTCTCTGGAAACACCATATATTTT. This encodes CAWSVSFSGNTIYF.

The chain combines TRBV6-1 with TRBJ1-4; no reliable D call. CDR3 length: 13 residues. Germline CDR1 MNHNS, CDR2 SASEGT. Trimming shortened V by 8 bases and J by 2 bases, and 9 bases separated the two germline ends. CDR3: CASGRATNEKLFF. In DNA, the CDR3 is TGTGCCAGCGGCCGGGCGACTAATGAAAAACTGTTTTTT.

This chain connects TRBV12-3 or TRBV12-4 to TRBJ1-1; TRBD1 is a possible D gene (6 bases). The CDR3 consists of 13 residues. The germline V and J ends were trimmed by 11 bases and 3 bases, with 16 bases remaining between them. The CDR3 region is CAVTWGLDTEAFF. The CDR3 region has the DNA TGTGCCGTTACGTGGGGGCTCGACACTGAAGCTTTCTTT.

The chain is built from TRBV7-4 and TRBJ2-6; TRBD1 is a possible D gene (6 bases). The CDR3 runs to 18 residues. From germline, CDR1 is SGHVT and CDR2 SQSDAQ. With 4 bases removed from V and 0 bases from J, the gap between germline ends came to 16 bases. The CDR3, as DNA: TGTGCCAGCAGCTCCCAATGGACAGAGATCTCTGGGGCCAACGTCCTGACTTTC. Amino acid sequence: CASSSQWTEISGANVLTF.

The chain joins TRBV6-5 to TRBJ2-7; 7 nucleotides line up with TRBD1. The CDR3 sequence is 14 residues long. With V trimmed by 2 bases and J by 2 bases, 3 bases remained unmatched. Germline CDR1 and CDR2: MNHEY and SVGAGI. This CDR3 reads CASSYGQGAYEQYF. CDR3 DNA sequence: TGTGCCAGCAGTTACGGGCAGGGGGCCTACGAGCAGTACTTC.

The V call is TRBV28, the J call TRBJ1-1; D gene unclear. Germline V lookup: CDR1 MDHEN, CDR2 SYDVKM. The CDR3 totals 11 residues. Trimming pared 8 bases from V and 3 bases from J, leaving 7 bases between. The CDR3 loop reads CASLAHTEAFF. DNA for the CDR3: TGTGCCAGCCTCGCCCACACTGAAGCTTTCTTT. Variable domain in full (rest from reference TRBV28 and TRBJ1-1): DVKVTQSSRYLVKRTGEKVFLECVQDMDHENMFWYRQDPGLGLRLIYFSYDVKMKEKGDIPEGYSVSREKKERFSLILESASTNQTSMYLCASLAHTEAFFGQGTRLTVV.

J is TRBJ1-2 and V is TRBV19; 7 nucleotides agree with TRBD1. V was pared by 2 bases and J by 7 bases, with 7 bases of the junction left unmatched. Germline lookup yields CDR1 LNHDA and CDR2 SQIVND (reference sequence). The CDR3 extends over 14 amino acids. The CDR3 region is CASSIPGTAGGYTF. The CDR3 DNA follows: TGTGCCAGTAGTATACCGGGGACAGCTGGTGGCTACACCTTC.

The chain uses TRBV6-1 and TRBJ2-1, with 9 bases aligning to TRBD1. This CDR3 contains 15 residues. The ends lost 5 bases at V and 3 bases at J; junction bases unmatched: 5. Germline CDR1 is MNHNS and CDR2 is SASEGT. CDR3 loop: CASSTGGLVYNEQFF. Here the CDR3 DNA reads TGTGCCAGCAGTACAGGGGGCCTTGTCTACAATGAGCAGTTCTTC.

This clonotype was seen a handful of times. This rearrangement joins TRBV7-9 to TRBJ1-1; D possibly corresponds to TRBD1 (6 bases). The CDR3 runs to 14 residues. Germline-derived CDR1 and CDR2 are SEHNR and FQNEAQ (reference sequence). Trimming shortened V by 5 bases and J by 1 base, and 11 bases separated the two germline ends. As DNA, the CDR3 is TGTGCCAGCAGCAAACAGGGTCGGAACACTGAAGCTTTCTTT. Translating gives CASSKQGRNTEAFF.

This clonotype has just a few counts. The genes are TRBV11-3 and TRBJ2-1, with a weak D call TRBD2 (7 bases). Germline CDR1 and CDR2: SGHNT and YENEEA. V lost 1 base and J lost 4, with 23 bases in between. The CDR3 contains 19 residues. Written as DNA, the CDR3 is TGTGCCAGCAGCTTAGCCCCGTCGAGGGGGGGCCATCAGTACAATGAGCAGTTCTTC. Translation gives CASSLAPSRGGHQYNEQFF.

This clonotype was counted between two and nine times. The chain employs TRBV27 and TRBJ1-1; D gene uncertain. In germline, CDR1 is MNHEY, CDR2 SMNVEV (reference sequence). The CDR3 totals 13 residues. V shed 5 bases and J shed 0 bases, with 7 bases lying between them. This CDR3 is CASSPQVNTEAFF. CDR3 coding DNA: TGTGCCAGCAGTCCTCAGGTGAACACTGAAGCTTTCTTT.

This sequence joins TRBV20-1 and TRBJ1-4; 10 positions agree with TRBD1. There are 15 residues in the CDR3. Germline lookup yields CDR1 DFQATT and CDR2 SNEGSKA (reference sequence). Unmatched junction bases numbered 7, after V lost 5 bases and J lost 4 bases. The CDR3 DNA reads as TGCAGTGCTCTCGGACAGGGGGGGGATAATGAAAAACTGTTTTTT. Protein: CSALGQGGDNEKLFF.